The 9 T cell receptor beta chains given below trace back to one sample, sequenced in a study of blood T cell repertoires in COVID-19. This table comes from immunoSEQ multiplex PCR, and its TCRdb copy is limited to in-frame clones, with some not included. The sample has roughly 50,000 clones, over 70% seen once. Sequencing was performed on peripheral blood. These receptors were collected from a human donor with active or convalescent COVID-19. The donor label of this sample is uncertain.

There are a few counts of this clone. The chain joins TRBV5-1 to TRBJ1-2; no reliable D call. There are 13 residues in the CDR3. Germline values: CDR1 SGHRS, CDR2 YFSETQ. Trimming shortened V by 0 bases and J by 6 bases, and 9 bases separated the two germline ends. CDR3 sequence (DNA): TGCGCCAGCAGCTTGGAGGGAGAGGATGGCTACACCTTC. Translated, it gives CASSLEGEDGYTF.

This sequence joins TRBV19 and TRBJ1-2; TRBD1 matches 10 bases. The CDR3 runs to 18 residues. CDR1 and CDR2 from the germline V gene are LNHDA and SQIVND (reference sequence). The J segment lost 7 bases and the V segment lost 7 bases, leaving 21 bases of the junction unmatched. The CDR3 spells CASTPRGQGGRSPSGYTF. For the CDR3, the DNA is TGTGCCAGTACTCCCCGCGGACAGGGGGGAAGATCCCCTAGTGGCTACACCTTC.

V and J are TRBV5-5 and TRBJ2-7; 9 bases are shared with TRBD2. This CDR3 is built from 15 residues. Germline CDR1 is SGHKS and CDR2 is YYEKEE (reference sequence). The V segment lost 3 bases and the J segment 6 bases; nucleotides outside the gene matches: 10. The CDR3 is CASSSLAGEGREQYF. DNA of the CDR3: TGTGCCAGCAGCTCGTTAGCGGGAGAGGGGCGCGAGCAGTACTTC.

V gene TRBV3-1 (or the pseudogene TRBV3-2) combines with J gene TRBJ1-2; TRBD1 agrees at 7 bases. The J segment lost 4 bases and the V segment lost 4 bases, leaving 24 bases of the junction unmatched. Germline lookup yields CDR1 LGHDT and CDR2 YNNKEL (reference sequence). The CDR3 runs to 20 residues. The CDR3 DNA follows: TGTGCCAGCAGCCCCCCGAGAGGGGGACAGTCTACTGAGGGCGGCTATGGCTACACCTTC. This codes for CASSPPRGGQSTEGGYGYTF.

In its sample, this clone was seen many times. The J gene is TRBJ2-7, the V gene TRBV2; D might be TRBD1 (6 bases). The CDR3 loop spans 11 amino acids. The V and J ends lost 10 bases and 2 bases respectively, with 9 bases between them. Germline loops: CDR1 SNHLY, CDR2 FYNNEI. CDR3 amino acids: CATGQTYEQYF. As DNA, the CDR3 is TGTGCCACCGGACAGACCTACGAGCAGTACTTC.

The chain links TRBV5-4 to TRBJ1-1; no clear D gene. The CDR3 spans 12 residues. CDR1 is SGHNT and CDR2 is YYREEE in the germline V gene (reference sequence). The V end lost 0 bases, the J end lost 11 bases, and 11 bases lay between the germline ends. The CDR3 sequence is CASSLDSSAAFF. The CDR3 DNA reads as TGTGCCAGCAGCTTGGACTCCTCCGCGGCTTTCTTT.

This clone showed up just a few times. V gene TRBV19 combines with J gene TRBJ1-5; 8 nucleotides align to TRBD1. Germline V gene sequence: CDR1 LNHDA, CDR2 SQIVND (reference sequence). CDR3 length: 18 amino acids. Losses at the gene ends were 6 bases for V and 2 bases for J; bases not matched to a gene: 15. This CDR3 is CASSSSTRGTGGNQPQHF. The CDR3, as DNA: TGTGCCAGTAGCTCTTCCACTCGGGGGACAGGCGGCAATCAGCCCCAGCATTTT.

The chain joins TRBV28 to TRBJ1-6, with D hard to call. The V gene lost 2 bases and the J gene lost 5 bases, with 16 bases spanning the gap. The CDR3 is 17 residues long. Germline V gives CDR1 MDHEN, CDR2 SYDVKM. The CDR3 DNA reads as TGTGCCAGCAGTTTAGGATCCCTCAGCGCGGATAATTCACCCCTCCACTTT. It specifies CASSLGSLSADNSPLHF.

V gene TRBV6-1 combines with J gene TRBJ2-7; possibly TRBD1 for D (5 bases). This CDR3 is built from 13 residues. The germline gives CDR1 MNHNS, CDR2 SASEGT. V was clipped by 2 bases and J by 12 bases, with 17 bases between them. The CDR3 region has the DNA TGTGCCAGCAGTGAATACAGTGACTCTACAGGGTACTTC. Protein sequence: CASSEYSDSTGYF.